The TCR beta chain described here comes from a study of T cell responses to AZD1222 COVID-19 vaccine. CDR1 SGHNT and CDR2 YYREEE come from the germline V gene (reference sequence). V was clipped by 1 base and J by 0 bases, with 12 bases between them. CDR3 size: 16 residues. Sequencing used immunoSEQ multiplex PCR; TCRdb keeps in-frame clones, though not all of them. The sample lists some 100,000 clones; roughly nine tenths were seen once. Regarding this clone: As yet, its antigen is unknown.

Notes on the study in general: Epitopes outside B.1.351 and B.1.1.7 mutated regions reportedly drew nearly half of spike TCRs. Spike-specific TCR breadth and depth went up after people got two AZD1222 doses.

The source material was peripheral blood, sampled on day 0 of AZD1222 vaccination. The V and J genes are TRBV5-4 and TRBJ2-3; D not resolved. The clonotype was recovered from an adult in good health. CDR3 DNA sequence: TGTGCCAGCAGCTTGAGGGCGGACCCTAGCACAGATACGCAGTATTTT. Translation gives CASSLRADPSTDTQYF.